This T cell receptor (beta chain) was retrieved from a study of T cells in localized non-small cell lung cancer. Study findings and constraints: Sequencing was restricted to one tumor region; therefore, heterogeneity remains possible. The study found T cell clonality highest in uninvolved adjacent lung, above tumor. In adjacent lung appeared a median around 59 of the top 100 tumor clones.

Assay: immunoSEQ multiplex PCR; the TCRdb copy retains only in-frame clones and omits some. The data show 15,000 to 20,000 clones, with 65% to 90% seen just once and roughly 4% held by the top ten. This clone was counted a few times. Its antigen is currently unknown. In germline, CDR1 is SGHVS, CDR2 FNYEAQ. Trimming took 2 bases from V and 10 from J; bases not matched to a gene: 17. This CDR3 region has 18 residues. The starting material was peripheral blood, obtained before any cancer treatment. The genes are TRBV7-6 and TRBJ2-1; TRBD2 matches 10 bases. The source of this sequence is a man aged 40 to 69 with stage I lung adenocarcinoma. CDR3 amino acids: CASSLSPSSGRPREEQFF. DNA of the CDR3: TGTGCCAGCAGCTTAAGCCCCTCTAGCGGGAGACCCCGTGAGGAGCAGTTCTTC.